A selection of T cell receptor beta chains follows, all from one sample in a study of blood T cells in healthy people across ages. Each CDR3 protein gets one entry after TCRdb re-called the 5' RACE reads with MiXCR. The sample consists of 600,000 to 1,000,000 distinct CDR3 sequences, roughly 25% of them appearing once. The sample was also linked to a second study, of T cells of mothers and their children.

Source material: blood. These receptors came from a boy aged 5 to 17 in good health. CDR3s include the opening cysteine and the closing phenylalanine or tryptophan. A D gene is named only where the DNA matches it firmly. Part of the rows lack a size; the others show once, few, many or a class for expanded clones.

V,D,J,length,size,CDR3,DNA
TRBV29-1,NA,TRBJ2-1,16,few,CSVEWESGGAGDEQFF,TGCAGCGTTGAATGGGAGAGCGGAGGGGCCGGGGATGAGCAGTTCTTC
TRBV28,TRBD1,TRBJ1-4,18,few,CASSRPRAGGRVNEKLFF,TGTGCCAGCAGTCGGCCGAGGGCAGGGGGCAGGGTTAATGAAAAACTGTTTTTT
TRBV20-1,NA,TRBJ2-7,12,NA,CSARRDSYEQYF,TGCAGTGCGCGCAGGGATTCCTACGAGCAGTACTTC
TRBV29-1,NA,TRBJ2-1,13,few,CSVVAPGYNEQFF,TGCAGCGTTGTAGCCCCAGGGTACAATGAGCAGTTCTTC
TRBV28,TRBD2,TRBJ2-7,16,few,CASSRPGASGNYEQYF,TGTGCCAGCAGTCGACCCGGGGCTAGCGGAAACTACGAGCAGTACTTC
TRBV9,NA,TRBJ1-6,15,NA,CASSVKEGVGSPLHF,TGTGCCAGCAGCGTAAAGGAGGGTGTGGGTTCACCCCTCCACTTT
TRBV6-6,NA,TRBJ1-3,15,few,CASSPSLRYGNTIYF,TGTGCCAGCAGCCCCAGTCTACGGTATGGAAACACCATATATTTT
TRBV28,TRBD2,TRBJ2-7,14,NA,CASRERGVELEQYF,TGTGCCAGCCGGGAGCGGGGAGTAGAGCTCGAGCAGTACTTC
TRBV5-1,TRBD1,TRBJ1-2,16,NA,CASSLQNGQGPYGYTF,TGCGCCAGCAGCTTGCAGAACGGACAGGGACCCTATGGCTACACCTTC
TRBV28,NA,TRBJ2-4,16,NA,CASSLEDGLAKNIQYF,TGTGCCAGCAGTTTGGAGGACGGTTTAGCCAAAAACATTCAGTACTTC
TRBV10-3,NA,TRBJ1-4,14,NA,CAIRDSLLNEKLFF,TGTGCCATCAGGGACAGCCTACTTAATGAAAAACTGTTTTTT
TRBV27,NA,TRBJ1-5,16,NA,CASSLYPNREAQPQHF,TGTGCCAGCAGTTTATATCCCAACAGGGAGGCTCAGCCCCAGCATTTT
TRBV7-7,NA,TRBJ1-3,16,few,CASSLAGGFSGNTIYF,TGTGCTAGCAGCTTAGCAGGCGGATTTAGTGGAAACACCATATATTTT
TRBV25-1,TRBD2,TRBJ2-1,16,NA,CASSGVGLGSPNEQFF,TGTGCCAGCAGTGGGGTGGGACTAGGAAGCCCCAATGAGCAGTTCTTC
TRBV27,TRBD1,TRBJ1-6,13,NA,CASSIRDSSSLHF,TGTGCCAGCAGTATCCGGGACAGCAGCTCCCTCCACTTT
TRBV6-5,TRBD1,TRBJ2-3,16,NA,CASSSDRGFRVDTQYF,TGTGCCAGCAGTTCCGACAGGGGCTTTCGTGTAGATACGCAGTATTTT
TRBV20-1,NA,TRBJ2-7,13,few,CSARGKSAYEQYF,TGCAGTGCTAGAGGAAAATCGGCCTACGAGCAGTACTTC
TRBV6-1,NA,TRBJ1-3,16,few,CASSEAKQGLGNTIYF,TGTGCCAGCAGTGAAGCTAAGCAGGGTCTAGGAAACACCATATATTTT
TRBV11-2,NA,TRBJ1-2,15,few,CASSLEGGLLQGYTF,TGTGCCAGCAGCTTAGAGGGCGGGCTTCTCCAGGGCTACACCTTC
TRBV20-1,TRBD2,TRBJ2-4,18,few,CSARDWTSGGVAKNIQYF,TGCAGTGCTAGAGATTGGACTAGCGGGGGGGTAGCCAAAAACATTCAGTACTTC
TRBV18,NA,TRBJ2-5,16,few,CASSTGLQEYQETQYF,TGTGCCAGCTCAACCGGGTTACAGGAGTACCAAGAGACCCAGTACTTC
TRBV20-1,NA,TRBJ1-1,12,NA,CSARSLNTEAFF,TGCAGTGCTAGATCGCTGAACACTGAAGCTTTCTTT
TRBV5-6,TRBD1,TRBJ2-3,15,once,CVSSLPWTGTDTQYF,TGTGTCAGCAGCCTACCGTGGACAGGAACAGATACGCAGTATTTT
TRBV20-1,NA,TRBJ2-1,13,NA,CSAGTDYTYEQFF,TGCAGTGCCGGCACGGACTATACCTACGAGCAGTTCTTC
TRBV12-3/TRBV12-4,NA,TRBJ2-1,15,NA,CASRDLMSSYNEQFF,TGTGCCAGCCGTGACTTGATGAGCTCCTACAATGAGCAGTTCTTC
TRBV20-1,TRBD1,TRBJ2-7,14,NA,CSARKTTGRYEQYF,TGCAGTGCTCGAAAGACGACAGGGCGGTACGAGCAGTACTTC
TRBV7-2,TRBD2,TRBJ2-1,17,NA,CASSFVLAGHTYNEQFF,TGTGCCAGCAGCTTCGTACTAGCGGGCCATACCTACAATGAGCAGTTCTTC
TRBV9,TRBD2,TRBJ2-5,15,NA,CASSGSGSGLETQYF,TGTGCCAGCAGCGGTAGCGGGAGTGGGCTTGAGACCCAGTACTTC
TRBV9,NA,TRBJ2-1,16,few,CASSGQGRGSYNEQFF,TGTGCCAGCAGCGGACAGGGGAGGGGTTCCTACAATGAGCAGTTCTTC
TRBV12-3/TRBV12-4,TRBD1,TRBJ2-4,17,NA,CASSFFETGLAKNIQYF,TGTGCCAGCAGTTTTTTCGAGACAGGGCTAGCCAAAAACATTCAGTACTTC
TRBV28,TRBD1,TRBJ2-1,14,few,CASSQTGDYNEQFF,TGTGCCAGCAGTCAGACAGGGGACTACAATGAGCAGTTCTTC
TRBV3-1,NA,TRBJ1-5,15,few,CASSDTGFSNQPQHF,TGTGCCAGCAGCGACACAGGTTTTAGCAATCAGCCCCAGCATTTT
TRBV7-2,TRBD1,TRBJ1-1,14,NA,CASSFTGGTTEAFF,TGCGCCAGCAGCTTTACAGGGGGCACGACTGAAGCTTTCTTT
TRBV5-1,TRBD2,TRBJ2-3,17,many,CASSLGLASGSRDTQYF,TGCGCCAGCAGCTTGGGATTGGCTAGCGGTTCACGCGATACGCAGTATTTT
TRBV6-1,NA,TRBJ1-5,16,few,CASSDRWGGDNQPQHF,TGTGCCAGCAGCGACAGGTGGGGAGGTGACAATCAGCCCCAGCATTTT
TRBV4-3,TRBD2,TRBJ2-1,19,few,CASSQGGLAGGESYNEQFF,TGCGCCAGCAGCCAAGGAGGGCTAGCGGGAGGGGAAAGTTACAATGAGCAGTTCTTC
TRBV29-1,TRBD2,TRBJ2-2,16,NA,CSVARASGSGTGELFF,TGCAGCGTTGCTAGGGCTAGCGGGAGTGGCACCGGGGAGCTGTTTTTT
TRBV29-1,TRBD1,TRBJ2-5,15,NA,CSASLDRGVQETQYF,TGCAGCGCGAGCTTGGACAGGGGAGTCCAAGAGACCCAGTACTTC
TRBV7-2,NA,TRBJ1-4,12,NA,CASSLVDEKLFF,TGTGCCAGCAGCTTAGTTGATGAAAAACTGTTTTTT
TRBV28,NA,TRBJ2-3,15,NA,CASSPRLRDTDTQYF,TGTGCCAGCAGCCCCCGGCTCCGGGACACAGATACGCAGTATTTT
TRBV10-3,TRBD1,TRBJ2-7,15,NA,CAILDQDRAPYEQYF,TGTGCCATCTTGGACCAGGACAGGGCACCCTACGAGCAGTACTTC
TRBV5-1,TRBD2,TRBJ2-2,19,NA,CASSSRTSGGAFNTGELFF,TGCGCCAGCAGCTCACGGACTAGCGGGGGGGCCTTCAACACCGGGGAGCTGTTTTTT
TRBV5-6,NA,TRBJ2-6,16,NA,CASSLAGLAGANVLTF,TGTGCCAGCAGCTTGGCAGGGCTCGCTGGGGCCAACGTCCTGACTTTC
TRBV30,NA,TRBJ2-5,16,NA,CAWSAWAPRRPETQYF,TGTGCCTGGAGTGCCTGGGCACCACGTCGCCCAGAGACCCAGTACTTC
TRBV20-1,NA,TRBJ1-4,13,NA,CSASAFFDEKLFF,TGCAGTGCTAGTGCATTTTTCGATGAAAAACTGTTTTTT
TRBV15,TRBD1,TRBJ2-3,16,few,CATSSGTAAPLDTQYF,TGTGCCACCAGCAGCGGGACAGCGGCCCCCTTAGATACGCAGTATTTT
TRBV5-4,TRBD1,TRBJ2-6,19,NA,CASSLASGGTLYGANVLTF,TGTGCCAGCAGCTTGGCGTCAGGGGGTACTTTGTACGGGGCCAACGTCCTGACTTTC